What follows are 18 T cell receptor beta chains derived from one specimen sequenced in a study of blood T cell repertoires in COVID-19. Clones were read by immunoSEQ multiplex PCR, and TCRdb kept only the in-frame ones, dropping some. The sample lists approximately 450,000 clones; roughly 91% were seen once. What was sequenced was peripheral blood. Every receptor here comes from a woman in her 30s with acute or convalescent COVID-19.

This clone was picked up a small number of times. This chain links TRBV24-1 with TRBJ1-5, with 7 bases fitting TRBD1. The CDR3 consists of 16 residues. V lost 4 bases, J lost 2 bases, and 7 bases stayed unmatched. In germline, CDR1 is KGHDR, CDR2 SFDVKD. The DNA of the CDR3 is TGTGCCACCAGTGAGACGACAGGGTTGGGCAATCAGCCCCAGCATTTT. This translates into CATSETTGLGNQPQHF.

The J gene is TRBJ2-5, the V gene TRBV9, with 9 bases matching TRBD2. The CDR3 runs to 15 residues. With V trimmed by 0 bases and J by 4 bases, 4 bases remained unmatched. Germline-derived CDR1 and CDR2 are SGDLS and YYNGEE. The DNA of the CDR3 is TGTGCCAGCAGCGTAGGACTAGCGGAGGGAGAGACCCAGTACTTC. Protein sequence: CASSVGLAEGETQYF.

The CDR3, as DNA: TGTGCCAGCAGCCTCTACAGGGCAATGCGTCAGCCCCAGCATTTT. Encoded protein: CASSLYRAMRQPQHF. This sequence joins TRBV3-1 (or the pseudogene TRBV3-2) and TRBJ1-5; possibly TRBD1 for D (6 bases). V lost 4 bases and J lost 6, with 16 bases in between. This CDR3 region has 15 residues. Germline V gene sequence: CDR1 LGHDT, CDR2 YNNKEL (reference sequence).

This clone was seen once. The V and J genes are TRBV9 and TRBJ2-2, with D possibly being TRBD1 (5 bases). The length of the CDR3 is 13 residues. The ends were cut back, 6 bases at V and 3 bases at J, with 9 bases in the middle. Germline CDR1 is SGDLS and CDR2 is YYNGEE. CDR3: CASTQGYTGELFF. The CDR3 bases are TGTGCCAGCACGCAGGGTTACACCGGGGAGCTGTTTTTT. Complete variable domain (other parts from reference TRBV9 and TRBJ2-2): DSGVTQTPKHLITATGQRVTLRCSPRSGDLSVYWYQQSLDQGLQFLIQYYNGEERAKGNILERFSAQQFPDLHSELNLSSLELGDSALYFCASTQGYTGELFFGEGSRLTVL.

In nucleotides, the CDR3 is TGTGCCAGCAGCAAACAGGGGGATGCGGGTCAGCCCCAGCATTTT. Its translation: CASSKQGDAGQPQHF. The chain is built from TRBV13 and TRBJ1-5, with 8 bases that match TRBD1. Germline V gives CDR1 PRHDT, CDR2 FYEKMQ (reference sequence). V lost 5 bases, J lost 6 bases, and 9 bases stayed unmatched. The length of the CDR3 is 15 residues.

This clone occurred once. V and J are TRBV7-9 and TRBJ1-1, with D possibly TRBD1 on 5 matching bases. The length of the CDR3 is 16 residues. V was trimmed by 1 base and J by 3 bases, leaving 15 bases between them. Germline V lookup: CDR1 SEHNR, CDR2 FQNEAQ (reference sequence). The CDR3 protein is CASSLVLKGLYTEAFF. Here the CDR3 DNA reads TGTGCCAGCAGCTTAGTTCTGAAGGGGCTATACACTGAAGCTTTCTTT.

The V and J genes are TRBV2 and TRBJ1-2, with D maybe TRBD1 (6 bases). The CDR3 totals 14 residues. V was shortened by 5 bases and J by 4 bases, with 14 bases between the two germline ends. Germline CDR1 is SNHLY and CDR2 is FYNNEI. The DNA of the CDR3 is TGTGCCAGCAGTTCGACAGGAGGCATCTATGGCTACACCTTC. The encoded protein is CASSSTGGIYGYTF.

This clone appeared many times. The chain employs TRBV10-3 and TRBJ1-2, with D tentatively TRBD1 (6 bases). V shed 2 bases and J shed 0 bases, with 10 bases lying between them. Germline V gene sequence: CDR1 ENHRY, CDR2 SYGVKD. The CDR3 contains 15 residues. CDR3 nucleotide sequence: TGTGCCATCAGTGAGAGGGGGGGGCCTAACTATGGCTACACCTTC. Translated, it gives CAISERGGPNYGYTF.

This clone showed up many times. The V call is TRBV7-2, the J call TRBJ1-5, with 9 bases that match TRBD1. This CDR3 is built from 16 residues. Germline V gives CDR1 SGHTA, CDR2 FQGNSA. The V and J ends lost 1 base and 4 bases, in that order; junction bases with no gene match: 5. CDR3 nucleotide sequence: TGTGCCAGCAGCTTAGGAAGGGACAGGGCAAATCAGCCCCAGCATTTT. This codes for CASSLGRDRANQPQHF.

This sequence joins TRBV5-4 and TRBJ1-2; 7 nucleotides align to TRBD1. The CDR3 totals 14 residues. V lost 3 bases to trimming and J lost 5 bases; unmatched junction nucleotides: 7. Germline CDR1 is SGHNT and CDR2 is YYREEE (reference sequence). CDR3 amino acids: CASSYTGAEYGYTF. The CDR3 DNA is TGTGCCAGCAGCTATACAGGGGCTGAATATGGCTACACCTTC.

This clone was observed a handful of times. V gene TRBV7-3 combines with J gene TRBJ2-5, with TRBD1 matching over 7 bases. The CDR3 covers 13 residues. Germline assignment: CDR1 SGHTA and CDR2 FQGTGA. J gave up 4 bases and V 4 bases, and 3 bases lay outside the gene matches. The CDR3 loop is CASSSQGRETQYF. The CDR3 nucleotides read TGTGCCAGCAGCTCACAGGGGAGAGAGACCCAGTACTTC.

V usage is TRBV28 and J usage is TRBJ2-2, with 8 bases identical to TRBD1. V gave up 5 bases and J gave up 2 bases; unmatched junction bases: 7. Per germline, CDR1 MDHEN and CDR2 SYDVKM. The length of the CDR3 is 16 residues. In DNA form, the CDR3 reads TGTGCCAGCAGTACTCCCGGACAGGGAAACACCGGGGAGCTGTTTTTT. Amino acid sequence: CASSTPGQGNTGELFF.

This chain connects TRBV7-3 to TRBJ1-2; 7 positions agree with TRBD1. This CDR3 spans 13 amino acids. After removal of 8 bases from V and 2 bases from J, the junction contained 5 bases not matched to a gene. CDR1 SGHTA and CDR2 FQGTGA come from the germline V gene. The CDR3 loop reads CASGRGQNYGYTF. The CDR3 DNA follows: TGTGCCAGCGGCAGGGGACAGAACTATGGCTACACCTTC.

CDR3 loop: CASSSQRVGKSETQYF. The CDR3 DNA reads as TGTGCCAGCAGCTCGCAGCGGGTCGGTAAATCGGAGACCCAGTACTTC. The V and J genes are TRBV7-6 and TRBJ2-5; TRBD2 might be the D (6 bases). The CDR3 loop spans 16 amino acids. Trimming took off 4 bases at V and 5 bases at J, with 20 bases between the two ends. The germline V gene has CDR1 SGHVS and CDR2 FNYEAQ.

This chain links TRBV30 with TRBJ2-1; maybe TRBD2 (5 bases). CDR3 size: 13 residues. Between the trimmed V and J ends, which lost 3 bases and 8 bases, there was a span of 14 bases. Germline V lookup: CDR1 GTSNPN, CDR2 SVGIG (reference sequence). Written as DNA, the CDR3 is TGTGCCTGGAGCTCCGGGGTTAGGGATGAGCAGTTCTTC. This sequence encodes CAWSSGVRDEQFF.

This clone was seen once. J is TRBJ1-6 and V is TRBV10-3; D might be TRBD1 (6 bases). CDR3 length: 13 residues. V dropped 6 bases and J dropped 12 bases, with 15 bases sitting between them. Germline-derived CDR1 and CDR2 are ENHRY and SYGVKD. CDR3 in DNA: TGTGCCATCAGCCCCCCGACAGGACTACCCCTCCACTTT. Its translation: CAISPPTGLPLHF.

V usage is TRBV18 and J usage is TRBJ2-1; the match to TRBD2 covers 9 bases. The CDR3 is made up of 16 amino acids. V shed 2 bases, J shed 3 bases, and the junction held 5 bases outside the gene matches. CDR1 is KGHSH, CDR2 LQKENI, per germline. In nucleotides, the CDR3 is TGTGCCAGCTCACCAGGCGGGGGGGCCTTCTACAATGAGCAGTTCTTC. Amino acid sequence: CASSPGGGAFYNEQFF.

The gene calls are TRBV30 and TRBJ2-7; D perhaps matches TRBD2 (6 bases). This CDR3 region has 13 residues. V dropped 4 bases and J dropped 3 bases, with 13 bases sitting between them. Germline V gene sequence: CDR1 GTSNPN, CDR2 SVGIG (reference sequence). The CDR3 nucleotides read TGTGCCTGGACCCCATCTAGCGACTACGAGCAGTACTTC. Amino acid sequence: CAWTPSSDYEQYF.